Listed below are T cell receptor beta chains from one sample, sequenced in a study of T cell responses to AZD1222 COVID-19 vaccine. Assay used: immunoSEQ multiplex PCR; TCRdb lists only in-frame clones, some missing. The sample has over 45,000 clones, about 89% seen once. The specimen comprised peripheral blood, sampled 28 days after the second AZD1222 dose. These receptor sequences come from an adult who received the AZD1222 COVID-19 vaccine. Each CDR3 is given with its conserved first and last residue. The D gene is left open where the match is weak. Clone size, where shown, is once, few, many, or a class for clones that have expanded.

v_gene	j_gene	d_gene	abundance	CDR3nt	CDR3aa
TRBV6-5	TRBJ2-3	-	-	TGTGCCAGCAGTTACTCGTCCTACCGTAGCACAGATACGCAGTATTTT	CASSYSSYRSTDTQYF
TRBV19	TRBJ2-1	TRBD1	-	TGTGCCAGTAACGGACAGGGTCTGGACAATGAGCAGTTCTTC	CASNGQGLDNEQFF
TRBV7-6	TRBJ1-2	TRBD1	-	TGTGCCAGCAGCCCCGGACAGGGCCCTCTTGATGGCTACACCTTC	CASSPGQGPLDGYTF
TRBV14	TRBJ1-6	-	-	TGTGCCAGCAGCTTAAGCGCGGTGGAAGGGGACTATAATTCACCCCTCCACTTT	CASSLSAVEGDYNSPLHF
TRBV7-8	TRBJ2-3	TRBD2	-	TGTGCCAGCAGGCCTAGCGGTGGCAGCACAGATACGCAGTATTTT	CASRPSGGSTDTQYF
TRBV12-3/TRBV12-4	TRBJ2-2	-	-	TGTGCCAGCGGTCTAGTTAACACCGGGGAGCTGTTTTTT	CASGLVNTGELFF
TRBV19	TRBJ2-5	-	once	TGTGCCAGTAGTATAGTGGGGTTGGAGACCCAGTACTTC	CASSIVGLETQYF
TRBV29-1	TRBJ2-3	TRBD2	-	TGCAGCGGCACCATAGCGGGAGGGCTCACAGATACGCAGTATTTT	CSGTIAGGLTDTQYF
TRBV6-5	TRBJ2-7	-	-	TGTGCCAGCATCCGGCAGCCTAGCTCCTACGAGCAGTACTTC	CASIRQPSSYEQYF
TRBV18	TRBJ2-1	-	once	TGTGCCAGCTCACCAAAACTAGTCAATGAGCAGTTCTTC	CASSPKLVNEQFF
TRBV2	TRBJ1-1	-	-	TGTGCCAGCAGGGGAAATTCCTTGAACACTGAAGCTTTCTTT	CASRGNSLNTEAFF
TRBV11-2	TRBJ2-2	TRBD2	-	TGTGCCAGCAGCCCTCGGGGTAGCGGGGGAAACACCGGGGAGCTGTTTTTT	CASSPRGSGGNTGELFF
TRBV6-4	TRBJ2-1	-	many	TGTGCCAGCAGTGAGATGGCGAGGAGTGAGCAGTTCTTC	CASSEMARSEQFF
TRBV7-3	TRBJ2-3	TRBD2	-	TGTGCCAGCAGCAAGGGACTAGAAGGCACAGATACGCAGTATTTT	CASSKGLEGTDTQYF
TRBV7-9	TRBJ1-2	-	-	TGTGCCAGCAGCTTAGTACGGGGCAGGACGGGAGATGGCTACACCTTC	CASSLVRGRTGDGYTF
TRBV5-1	TRBJ2-2	-	-	TGCGCCAGCAGCTTGGTGGGGGGCAGCGTGGCCGGGGAGCTGTTTTTT	CASSLVGGSVAGELFF
TRBV7-9	TRBJ2-7	TRBD1	-	TGTGCCAGCAGCTTAGCACCGGACAGGCCGGAAGGGCAGTACTTC	CASSLAPDRPEGQYF
TRBV11-2	TRBJ2-3	-	-	TGTGCCAGCAGCTCCGACCAGCTCCATACGCAGTATTTT	CASSSDQLHTQYF
TRBV4-1	TRBJ1-1	-	-	TGCGCCAGCAGCCAACCCGGGACGGACCGAGAAGCTTTCTTT	CASSQPGTDREAFF
TRBV6-5	TRBJ1-1	TRBD1	-	TGTGCCAGCAGTTACTCGAACAGGGGGTCCACTGAAGCTTTCTTT	CASSYSNRGSTEAFF
TRBV7-7	TRBJ2-2	TRBD2	-	TGTGCTAGCAGCTCCGGACTAGCGAACACCGGGGAGCTGTTTTTT	CASSSGLANTGELFF
TRBV6-5	TRBJ2-4	TRBD1	-	TGTGCCAGCAGGTTGACAGGGGATGCCAAAAACATTCAGTACTTC	CASRLTGDAKNIQYF
TRBV19	TRBJ1-5	TRBD1	-	TGTGCCAGTAGTATCGGGAGACAGGGGTCCGGACAGCCCCAGCATTTT	CASSIGRQGSGQPQHF
TRBV7-2	TRBJ1-3	-	-	TGTGCCAGCAGCTTAACGGGGGCCGCCTCTGGAAACACCATATATTTT	CASSLTGAASGNTIYF
TRBV4-3	TRBJ2-3	TRBD2	-	TGCGCCAGCAGCCAAGATGGGACTAGCGGGAGTAAGGATACGCAGTATTTT	CASSQDGTSGSKDTQYF
TRBV23-1	TRBJ1-3	-	-	TGCGCCAGCAGTCAATCAACCAACTTATACTCTGGAAACACCATATATTTT	CASSQSTNLYSGNTIYF
TRBV5-1	TRBJ1-4	-	-	TGCGCCAGCAGCATAACAGGAGCAACTAATGAAAAACTGTTTTTT	CASSITGATNEKLFF
TRBV10-1	TRBJ1-1	-	few	TGCGCCAGCAGTGAGTCGGGCCGCCCGGTGGAAGCTTTCTTT	CASSESGRPVEAFF
TRBV4-1	TRBJ2-7	-	-	TGCGCCAGCAGTCCAAGGAGGTTTGGGTTAGCGGCCTCCTACGAGCAGTACTTC	CASSPRRFGLAASYEQYF
TRBV7-8	TRBJ1-3	-	-	TGTGCCAGCAGCTTAACTCGAGCCTCTGGAAACACCATATATTTT	CASSLTRASGNTIYF
TRBV6-5	TRBJ1-5	TRBD1	-	TGTGCCAGCAGGGTTACAGGGGATAGCAATCAGCCCCAGCATTTT	CASRVTGDSNQPQHF
TRBV4-3	TRBJ1-2	-	-	TGCGCCAGCAGCCAAGATCGTCACGGCTACACCTTC	CASSQDRHGYTF
TRBV10-3	TRBJ2-2	-	-	TGTGCCATCAGTGAGGCCGGGGAGCTGTTTTTT	CAISEAGELFF